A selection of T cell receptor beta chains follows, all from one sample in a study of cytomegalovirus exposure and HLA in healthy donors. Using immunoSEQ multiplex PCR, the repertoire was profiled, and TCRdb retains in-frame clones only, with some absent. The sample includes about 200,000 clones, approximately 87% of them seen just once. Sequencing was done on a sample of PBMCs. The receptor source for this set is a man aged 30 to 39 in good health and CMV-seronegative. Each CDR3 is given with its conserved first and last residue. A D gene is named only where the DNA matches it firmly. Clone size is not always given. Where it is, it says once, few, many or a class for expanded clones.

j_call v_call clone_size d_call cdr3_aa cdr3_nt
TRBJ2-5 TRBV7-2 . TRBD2 CASSLTLAGAIQETQYF TGTGCCAGCAGCCTTACATTAGCGGGGGCCATCCAAGAGACCCAGTACTTC
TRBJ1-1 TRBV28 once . CASGSGGTGDTEAFF TGTGCCAGCGGCAGTGGTGGGACTGGGGACACTGAAGCTTTCTTT
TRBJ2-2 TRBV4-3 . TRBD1 CASSQETGVGTGELFF TGCGCCAGCAGCCAGGAGACAGGGGTGGGAACCGGGGAGCTGTTTTTT
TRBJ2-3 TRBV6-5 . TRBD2 CASSGRGTDTQYF TGTGCCAGCAGTGGGAGGGGCACAGATACGCAGTATTTT
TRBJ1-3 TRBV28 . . CASSFTREGLGNTIYF TGTGCCAGCAGTTTTACCAGGGAGGGTTTGGGAAACACCATATATTTT
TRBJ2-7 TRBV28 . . CASSPSDRAGNEQYF TGTGCCAGCAGTCCCTCGGACCGGGCGGGAAACGAGCAGTACTTC
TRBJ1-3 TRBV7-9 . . CASSLGSAQGNTIYF TGTGCCAGCAGCTTAGGCAGTGCTCAAGGAAACACCATATATTTT
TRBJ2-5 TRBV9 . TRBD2 CASSRASGAQETQYF TGTGCCAGCTCAAGGGCTAGCGGGGCCCAAGAGACCCAGTACTTC
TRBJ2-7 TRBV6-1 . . CASFHSGRAYEQYF TGTGCCAGCTTCCACTCGGGCAGGGCCTACGAGCAGTACTTC
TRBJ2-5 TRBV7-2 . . CASSFTGTPQQETQYF TGTGCCAGCAGCTTCACCGGGACACCCCAACAAGAGACCCAGTACTTC
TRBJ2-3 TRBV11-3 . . CASSRGGSTDTQYF TGTGCCAGCAGCCGAGGTGGGAGCACAGATACGCAGTATTTT
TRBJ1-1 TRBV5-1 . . CASSLEGLGDTEAFF TGCGCCAGCAGCTTAGAGGGACTGGGGGACACTGAAGCTTTCTTT
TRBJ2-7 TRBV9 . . CASSDPRGGEQYF TGTGCCAGCAGCGATCCCCGAGGTGGCGAGCAGTACTTC
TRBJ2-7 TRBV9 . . CASGGGGFYEQYF TGTGCCAGCGGGGGTGGGGGGTTCTACGAGCAGTACTTC
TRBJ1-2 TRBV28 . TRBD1 CASRGTGLGYTF TGTGCCAGCAGGGGGACAGGTTTAGGCTACACCTTC
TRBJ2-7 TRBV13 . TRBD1 CASSYLDREPYEQYF TGTGCCAGCAGCTACCTGGACAGGGAACCATACGAGCAGTACTTC
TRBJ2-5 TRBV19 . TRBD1 CASSPWRDRGQETQYF TGTGCCAGTAGTCCTTGGCGGGACAGGGGGCAAGAGACCCAGTACTTC
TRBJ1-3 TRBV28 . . CASSSPGLMKPLSGNTIYF TGTGCCAGCAGTTCCCCGGGACTCATGAAACCGCTCTCTGGAAACACCATATATTTT
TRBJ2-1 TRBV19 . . CASSSPPGLGSSYNEQFF TGTGCCAGTAGTTCGCCCCCGGGTCTAGGTAGCTCCTACAATGAGCAGTTCTTC
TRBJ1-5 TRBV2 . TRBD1 CASSEQTGAGQPQHF TGTGCCAGCAGTGAACAGACAGGGGCAGGACAGCCCCAGCATTTT
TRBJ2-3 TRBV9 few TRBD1 CASSVGSRGRDTQYF TGTGCCAGCAGCGTAGGAAGCAGGGGGCGAGATACGCAGTATTTT
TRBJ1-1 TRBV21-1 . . CASSTRTGKHRGEAFF TGTGCCAGCAGCACGAGGACAGGGAAACATAGGGGTGAAGCTTTCTTT
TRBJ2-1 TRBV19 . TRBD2 CASSGSGMAGNEQFF TGTGCCAGTAGTGGGAGCGGGATGGCTGGCAATGAGCAGTTCTTC
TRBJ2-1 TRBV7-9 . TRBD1 CASRPTGGNYNEQFF TGTGCCAGCAGACCGACAGGGGGTAACTACAATGAGCAGTTCTTC
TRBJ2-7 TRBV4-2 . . CASSQEEARSSYEQYF TGTGCCAGCAGCCAAGAGGAGGCCCGGAGCTCCTACGAGCAGTACTTC
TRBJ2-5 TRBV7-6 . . CASSLQQETQYF TGTGCCAGCAGCTTACAACAAGAGACCCAGTACTTC
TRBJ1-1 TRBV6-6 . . CASTDARAKTEAFF TGTGCCAGCACCGACGCGCGGGCGAAGACTGAAGCTTTCTTT
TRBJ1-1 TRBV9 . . CASSGPGTRLGEAFF TGTGCCAGCAGCGGACCCGGGACACGCCTCGGGGAAGCTTTCTTT
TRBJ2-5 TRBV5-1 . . CASRLGQRQETQYF TGCGCCAGCAGATTAGGACAGAGACAAGAGACCCAGTACTTC
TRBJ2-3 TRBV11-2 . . CASSSLPVWRGSTDTQYF TGTGCCAGCAGCTCCCTTCCGGTTTGGAGGGGAAGCACAGATACGCAGTATTTT
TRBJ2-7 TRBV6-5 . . CASSFTTPFSYEQYF TGTGCCAGCAGTTTTACAACACCGTTCTCCTACGAGCAGTACTTC
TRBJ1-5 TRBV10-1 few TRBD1 CARHRDRGDHSNQPQHF TGCGCCAGACACCGGGACAGGGGCGACCATAGCAATCAGCCCCAGCATTTT
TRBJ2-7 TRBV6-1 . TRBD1 CASSPRDRGYEQYF TGTGCCAGCAGCCCCCGGGACAGGGGGTACGAGCAGTACTTC
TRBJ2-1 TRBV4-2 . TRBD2 CASSQRLAGINEQFF TGTGCCAGCAGCCAGAGACTAGCGGGGATCAATGAGCAGTTCTTC
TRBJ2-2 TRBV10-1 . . CASQTGANTGELFF TGCGCCAGCCAGACAGGAGCGAACACCGGGGAGCTGTTTTTT
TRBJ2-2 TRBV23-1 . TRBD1 CASSQSHVTGVVKNTGELFF TGCGCCAGCAGTCAATCGCATGTGACAGGGGTGGTCAAGAACACCGGGGAGCTGTTTTTT
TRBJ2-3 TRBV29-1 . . CSVGSLVDTQYF TGCAGCGTTGGTTCCCTAGTGGATACGCAGTATTTT
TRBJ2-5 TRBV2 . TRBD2 CASSHRLLAGGYQETQYF TGTGCCAGCAGCCACCGATTACTAGCGGGAGGGTACCAAGAGACCCAGTACTTC
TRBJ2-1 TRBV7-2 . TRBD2 CASSRTSGSYNEQFF TGTGCCAGCAGCCGGACTAGCGGCTCCTACAATGAGCAGTTCTTC
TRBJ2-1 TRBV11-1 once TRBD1 CASSHSQGVANEQFF TGTGCCAGCAGCCACAGTCAGGGGGTAGCCAATGAGCAGTTCTTC
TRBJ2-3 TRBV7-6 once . CASSSADTQYF TGTGCCAGCAGCTCCGCAGATACGCAGTATTTT
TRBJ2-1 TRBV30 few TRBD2 CAWSLEREQGQFF TGTGCCTGGAGTCTAGAGCGGGAGCAAGGGCAGTTCTTC
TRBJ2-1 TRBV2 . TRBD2 CASSYLAGVYVGFF TGTGCCAGCAGCTACCTAGCGGGGGTGTATGTCGGGTTCTTC
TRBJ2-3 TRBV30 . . CAWSVGSVADTQYF TGTGCCTGGAGTGTAGGTAGCGTCGCAGATACGCAGTATTTT
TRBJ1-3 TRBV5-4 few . CASTLPGTGSGNTIYF TGTGCCAGCACCTTGCCTGGAACGGGGTCTGGAAACACCATATATTTT
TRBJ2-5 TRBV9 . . CASSGLDQVFGGETQYF TGTGCCAGCAGCGGTCTAGATCAAGTTTTTGGTGGAGAGACCCAGTACTTC
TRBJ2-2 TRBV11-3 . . CASSFGGVGTTGELFF TGTGCCAGCAGCTTTGGAGGGGTAGGGACCACCGGGGAGCTGTTTTTT
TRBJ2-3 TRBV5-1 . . CASSLLGTSSDTQYF TGCGCCAGCAGCTTGCTGGGGACAAGCTCCGATACGCAGTATTTT
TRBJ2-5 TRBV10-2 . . CASSYREQEQYF TGCGCCAGCAGCTACAGGGAGCAAGAGCAGTACTTC
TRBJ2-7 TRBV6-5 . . CASSYRSSAYEQYF TGTGCCAGCAGTTATCGGTCTAGCGCCTACGAGCAGTACTTC
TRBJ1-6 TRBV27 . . CASSPGTAYNSPLHF TGTGCCAGCAGTCCCGGAACAGCTTATAATTCACCCCTCCACTTT
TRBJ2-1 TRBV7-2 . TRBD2 CASSLAGTSGSNEQFF TGTGCCAGCAGCTTAGCTGGGACTAGCGGGTCCAATGAGCAGTTCTTC
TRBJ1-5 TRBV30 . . CAWNRANQPQHF TGTGCCTGGAACAGGGCCAATCAGCCCCAGCATTTT
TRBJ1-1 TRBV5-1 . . CASTEGSEAFF TGCGCCAGCACGGAGGGATCAGAAGCTTTCTTT